This T cell receptor beta chain was found in a study of metastatic and nonmetastatic thyroid tumors. Study-level information: Repertoire comparison spanned blood and tumor or nodule tissue of malignant and benign thyroid patients. Study-wide findings and caveats: A significant increase in TCR beta diversity was reportedly seen in malignant thyroid tumors relative to benign nodules, in blood and tumor.

Authors' processing steps: Researchers built a distant-metastasis classifier for papillary thyroid cancer that drew on CDR3 differences across clinicopathological groups. TCRdb re-called clones via MiXCR from the PCR reads. These V and J calls originate from TCRdb's pipeline instead of the authors' own analysis. The data contain 14,000 or so clones, more than 20% of them singletons. This clone appeared a few times. The antigen is undetermined. Germline CDR1 reads SEHNR; CDR2 reads FQNEAQ (reference sequence). Trimming took 1 base from V and 8 from J, leaving 5 bases between them. CDR3 length: 11 residues. Patients were all untreated before their thyroid surgery.

The specimen was blood. The clonotype originates from a female donor with papillary thyroid cancer or a benign thyroid nodule (not recorded which). Some clones in this sample may be carry-over from other donors' samples. V and J are TRBV7-9 and TRBJ1-2; no firm D call. As DNA, the CDR3 is TGTGCCAGCAGCTTAGTGGACGGCTACACCTTC. Translation gives CASSLVDGYTF.